A selection of T cell receptor beta chains follows, all from one sample in a study of T-cell memory formation after mild COVID-19. MiXCR, run by TCRdb on the 5' RACE reads, gives a single entry per CDR3 protein. Of approximately 570,000 distinct CDR3 sequences in the sample, about a sixth are singletons; the top ten hold around 11%. Sequenced: PBMCs or a T cell subset sorted from them (not recorded which). The receptors shown here come from an adult woman who had mild COVID-19 (a few samples of this study predate the infection). Cell type and time point are not known. The CDR3 runs from the conserved cysteine through the conserved F or W. Fields, in order: CDR3 length, clone size, J gene, V gene, D gene, CDR3 DNA, CDR3 protein. A D gene is named only where the DNA matches it firmly. The listing skips clone size in some rows; elsewhere it reads once, few, many or a size class.

CDR3 length: 11
clone size: few
J gene: TRBJ2-3
V gene: TRBV20-1
D gene: NA
CDR3 DNA: TGCAGCGTACCCCAGCGAGATACGCAGTATTTT
CDR3 protein: CSVPQRDTQYF

CDR3 length: 16
clone size: NA
J gene: TRBJ2-3
V gene: TRBV7-9
D gene: TRBD2
CDR3 DNA: TGTGCCAGCAGCTCTCTACTAGCGGGGGGGCCAGATACGCAGTATTTT
CDR3 protein: CASSSLLAGGPDTQYF

CDR3 length: 13
clone size: few
J gene: TRBJ1-1
V gene: TRBV5-1
D gene: NA
CDR3 DNA: TGCGCCAGCAGCCGGAGGGACAACACTGAAGCTTTCTTT
CDR3 protein: CASSRRDNTEAFF

CDR3 length: 16
clone size: NA
J gene: TRBJ2-7
V gene: TRBV12-3/TRBV12-4
D gene: NA
CDR3 DNA: TGTGCCAGCAGTTTTACCGTCGGAGGTGCTTCCTACGAGCAGTACTTC
CDR3 protein: CASSFTVGGASYEQYF

CDR3 length: 14
clone size: NA
J gene: TRBJ1-4
V gene: TRBV12-3/TRBV12-4
D gene: NA
CDR3 DNA: TGTGCCAGCAGTTTAAAGGGAGGAGATGAAAAACTGTTTTTT
CDR3 protein: CASSLKGGDEKLFF

CDR3 length: 15
clone size: NA
J gene: TRBJ1-2
V gene: TRBV27
D gene: TRBD1
CDR3 DNA: TGTGCCAGCAGTTCGACAGGGGGCGCGGTCGGTGGCTACACCTTC
CDR3 protein: CASSSTGGAVGGYTF

CDR3 length: 12
clone size: few
J gene: TRBJ2-2
V gene: TRBV12-3/TRBV12-4
D gene: NA
CDR3 DNA: TGTGCCAGCAGTAAGGGGGGCGAGGAGCTGTTTTTT
CDR3 protein: CASSKGGEELFF

CDR3 length: 13
clone size: NA
J gene: TRBJ1-1
V gene: TRBV5-1
D gene: TRBD1
CDR3 DNA: TGCGCCAGCAGCAGGGGACAGGGTACTGAAGCTTTCTTT
CDR3 protein: CASSRGQGTEAFF

CDR3 length: 16
clone size: many
J gene: TRBJ2-1
V gene: TRBV12-3/TRBV12-4
D gene: TRBD2
CDR3 DNA: TGTGCCAGCAGTCCCGTCCGGGGGGGGCGAGACAATGAGCAGTTCTTC
CDR3 protein: CASSPVRGGRDNEQFF

CDR3 length: 13
clone size: NA
J gene: TRBJ2-3
V gene: TRBV7-9
D gene: NA
CDR3 DNA: TGTGCCAGCCGTCCGGTAGAGACAGATACGCAGTATTTT
CDR3 protein: CASRPVETDTQYF

CDR3 length: 15
clone size: few
J gene: TRBJ2-4
V gene: TRBV27
D gene: NA
CDR3 DNA: TGTGCCAGCAACAGGGGGGGACTCTCCGGGGACATTCAGTACTTC
CDR3 protein: CASNRGGLSGDIQYF

CDR3 length: 14
clone size: few
J gene: TRBJ1-1
V gene: TRBV5-1
D gene: NA
CDR3 DNA: TGCGCCAGCAGCTTGTCGGGAACGAACACTGAAGCTTTCTTT
CDR3 protein: CASSLSGTNTEAFF

CDR3 length: 13
clone size: few
J gene: TRBJ2-5
V gene: TRBV7-9
D gene: NA
CDR3 DNA: TGTGCCAGCAGCTCGCAGGGTCCCGAGACCCAGTACTTC
CDR3 protein: CASSSQGPETQYF

CDR3 length: 16
clone size: NA
J gene: TRBJ2-5
V gene: TRBV5-4
D gene: TRBD2
CDR3 DNA: TGTGCCAGCAGCTTGGAACTAGCGGGGGGCGCGGGGACCCAGTACTTC
CDR3 protein: CASSLELAGGAGTQYF

CDR3 length: 14
clone size: few
J gene: TRBJ2-1
V gene: TRBV6-1
D gene: NA
CDR3 DNA: TGTGCCAGCAGCGAGCCTAGCTTTAACAATGAGCAGTTCTTC
CDR3 protein: CASSEPSFNNEQFF

CDR3 length: 15
clone size: NA
J gene: TRBJ2-1
V gene: TRBV7-3
D gene: NA
CDR3 DNA: TGTGCCAGCAGCCCCCAGCTGGGCTCCTACAATGAGCAGTTCTTC
CDR3 protein: CASSPQLGSYNEQFF

CDR3 length: 12
clone size: few
J gene: TRBJ2-7
V gene: TRBV12-3/TRBV12-4
D gene: TRBD1
CDR3 DNA: TGTGCCAGCAGTTTGCGGACAGGGGAGCAGTACTTC
CDR3 protein: CASSLRTGEQYF

CDR3 length: 14
clone size: NA
J gene: TRBJ2-6
V gene: TRBV20-1
D gene: NA
CDR3 DNA: TGCAGTGCCTTACAGGGTGCTGGGGCCAACGTCCTGACTTTC
CDR3 protein: CSALQGAGANVLTF

CDR3 length: 18
clone size: few
J gene: TRBJ2-3
V gene: TRBV5-1
D gene: TRBD2
CDR3 DNA: TGCGCCAGCAGCTCGGGACTAGCGGGGCCCCGGGGGACAGATACGCAGTATTTT
CDR3 protein: CASSSGLAGPRGTDTQYF

CDR3 length: 16
clone size: NA
J gene: TRBJ2-3
V gene: TRBV5-1
D gene: TRBD2
CDR3 DNA: TGCGCCAGCAGCCCCAGGAGCGGGGTACGCACAGATACGCAGTATTTT
CDR3 protein: CASSPRSGVRTDTQYF

CDR3 length: 13
clone size: NA
J gene: TRBJ2-1
V gene: TRBV12-5
D gene: NA
CDR3 DNA: TGTGCTAGTGGTTTGCAGGCTTACAATGAGCAGTTCTTC
CDR3 protein: CASGLQAYNEQFF

CDR3 length: 15
clone size: NA
J gene: TRBJ1-2
V gene: TRBV5-1
D gene: TRBD1
CDR3 DNA: TGCGCCGGCAGACCCGGGACAGTTCCAAGATATGGCTACACCTTC
CDR3 protein: CAGRPGTVPRYGYTF

CDR3 length: 15
clone size: NA
J gene: TRBJ1-1
V gene: TRBV5-1
D gene: TRBD1
CDR3 DNA: TGCGCCAGCAGCCCGAGACAGGGGTCCGTGACTGAAGCTTTCTTT
CDR3 protein: CASSPRQGSVTEAFF

CDR3 length: 13
clone size: few
J gene: TRBJ2-3
V gene: TRBV7-9
D gene: NA
CDR3 DNA: TGTGCCAGCAGCCGAATCACAGGGGATACGCAGTATTTT
CDR3 protein: CASSRITGDTQYF

CDR3 length: 14
clone size: few
J gene: TRBJ2-7
V gene: TRBV9
D gene: TRBD1
CDR3 DNA: TGTGCCAGCAGCGTAGAGGGACAGCCCTACGAGCAGTACTTC
CDR3 protein: CASSVEGQPYEQYF

CDR3 length: 15
clone size: few
J gene: TRBJ2-5
V gene: TRBV19
D gene: NA
CDR3 DNA: TGTGCCAGTAGCCCTACTCGAACCCGACAAGAGACCCAGTACTTC
CDR3 protein: CASSPTRTRQETQYF

CDR3 length: 15
clone size: few
J gene: TRBJ2-1
V gene: TRBV29-1
D gene: NA
CDR3 DNA: TGCAGCGTTGAAGATATGGGGAGCTCCTACAATGAGCAGTTCTTC
CDR3 protein: CSVEDMGSSYNEQFF

CDR3 length: 14
clone size: NA
J gene: TRBJ2-7
V gene: TRBV20-1
D gene: NA
CDR3 DNA: TGCAGTGCTCCGAGTGCGGGGTCGGTGGGGGAGCAGTACTTC
CDR3 protein: CSAPSAGSVGEQYF

CDR3 length: 13
clone size: NA
J gene: TRBJ2-5
V gene: TRBV13
D gene: NA
CDR3 DNA: TGTGCCAGCAGCGGGGGCTGGGGAGAGACCCAGTACTTC
CDR3 protein: CASSGGWGETQYF

CDR3 length: 14
clone size: once
J gene: TRBJ1-2
V gene: TRBV4-2
D gene: TRBD1
CDR3 DNA: TGTGCCAGCAGCCAAGACAGGGGGCGGGAAGGCTACACCTTC
CDR3 protein: CASSQDRGREGYTF

CDR3 length: 14
clone size: few
J gene: TRBJ2-3
V gene: TRBV7-2
D gene: NA
CDR3 DNA: TGTGCCAGCAGCTTAGCGGCCCGAGGGGATACGCAGTATTTT
CDR3 protein: CASSLAARGDTQYF

CDR3 length: 13
clone size: few
J gene: TRBJ1-1
V gene: TRBV24-1
D gene: NA
CDR3 DNA: TGTGCCACCAGGGCAGGCGGAAACACTGAAGCTTTCTTT
CDR3 protein: CATRAGGNTEAFF

CDR3 length: 13
clone size: few
J gene: TRBJ1-3
V gene: TRBV11-2
D gene: NA
CDR3 DNA: TGTGCCAGCAGCTTTTTGTATGGGGACACCATATATTTT
CDR3 protein: CASSFLYGDTIYF

CDR3 length: 16
clone size: few
J gene: TRBJ2-7
V gene: TRBV12-3/TRBV12-4
D gene: NA
CDR3 DNA: TGTGCCAGCAGCCCACTTGGGGCAGGGGGGAGCTACGAGCAGTACTTC
CDR3 protein: CASSPLGAGGSYEQYF

CDR3 length: 16
clone size: NA
J gene: TRBJ2-7
V gene: TRBV4-1
D gene: TRBD1
CDR3 DNA: TGCGCCAGCAGCCAAGATCCCGGGACAGGGGCGGCGAAGCAGTACTTC
CDR3 protein: CASSQDPGTGAAKQYF

CDR3 length: 14
clone size: NA
J gene: TRBJ1-5
V gene: TRBV27
D gene: NA
CDR3 DNA: TGTGCCAGCAGTGGGTGGGGTAACAATCAGCCCCAGCATTTT
CDR3 protein: CASSGWGNNQPQHF

CDR3 length: 15
clone size: few
J gene: TRBJ2-3
V gene: TRBV6-5
D gene: NA
CDR3 DNA: TGTGCCAGCAGTTACTCGACCAGGATCACAGATACGCAGTATTTT
CDR3 protein: CASSYSTRITDTQYF

CDR3 length: 12
clone size: NA
J gene: TRBJ2-1
V gene: TRBV7-8
D gene: NA
CDR3 DNA: TGTGCCAGCAGCCAAACTCTCAATGAGCAGTTCTTC
CDR3 protein: CASSQTLNEQFF

CDR3 length: 14
clone size: NA
J gene: TRBJ2-7
V gene: TRBV21-1
D gene: NA
CDR3 DNA: TGTGCCAGTATGTGGACGGCAGAATTCTACGAGCAGTACTTC
CDR3 protein: CASMWTAEFYEQYF

CDR3 length: 14
clone size: many
J gene: TRBJ2-7
V gene: TRBV7-2
D gene: TRBD2
CDR3 DNA: TGTGCCAGCAGCGCGACTAGCGGGAGTTACGAGCAGTACTTC
CDR3 protein: CASSATSGSYEQYF

CDR3 length: 14
clone size: few
J gene: TRBJ1-5
V gene: TRBV5-1
D gene: TRBD1
CDR3 DNA: TGCGCCAGCAGCTCCGGGACAGCGAATCAGCCCCAGCATTTT
CDR3 protein: CASSSGTANQPQHF

CDR3 length: 15
clone size: few
J gene: TRBJ2-3
V gene: TRBV15
D gene: NA
CDR3 DNA: TGTGCCACCAGCAGTTTCCGGGATCCCTCCAGCACGCAGTATTTT
CDR3 protein: CATSSFRDPSSTQYF

CDR3 length: 17
clone size: few
J gene: TRBJ2-3
V gene: TRBV6-6
D gene: TRBD2
CDR3 DNA: TGTGCCAGCAGTTTGGCCGGGAGGTCCCCTAGCACAGATACGCAGTATTTT
CDR3 protein: CASSLAGRSPSTDTQYF

CDR3 length: 15
clone size: NA
J gene: TRBJ2-7
V gene: TRBV19
D gene: NA
CDR3 DNA: TGTGCCAGTTGCGCGGGACGGCTAGGCTCCTACGAGCAGTACTTC
CDR3 protein: CASCAGRLGSYEQYF

CDR3 length: 12
clone size: NA
J gene: TRBJ2-1
V gene: TRBV30
D gene: TRBD2
CDR3 DNA: TGTGCCTTTAGGCTAGCGGGAGATGAGCAGTTCTTC
CDR3 protein: CAFRLAGDEQFF